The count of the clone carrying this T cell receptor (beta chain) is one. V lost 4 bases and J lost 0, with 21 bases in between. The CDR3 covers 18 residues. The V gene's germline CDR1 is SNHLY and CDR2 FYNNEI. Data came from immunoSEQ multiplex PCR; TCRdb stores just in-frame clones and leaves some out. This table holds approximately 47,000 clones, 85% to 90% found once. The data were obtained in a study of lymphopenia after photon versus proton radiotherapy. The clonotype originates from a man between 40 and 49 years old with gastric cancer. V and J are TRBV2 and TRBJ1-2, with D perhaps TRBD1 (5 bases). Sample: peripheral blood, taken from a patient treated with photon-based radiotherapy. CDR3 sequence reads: CASSGWGVSLSTNYGYTF. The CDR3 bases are TGTGCCAGCAGTGGCTGGGGGGTCAGCCTCTCAACTAACTATGGCTACACCTTC. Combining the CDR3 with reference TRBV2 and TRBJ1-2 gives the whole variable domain EPEVTQTPSHQVTQMGQEVILRCVPISNHLYFYWYRQILGQKVEFLVSFYNNEISEKSEIFDDQFSVERPDGSNFTLKIRSTKLEDSAMYFCASSGWGVSLSTNYGYTFGSGTRLTVV.